One sample yielded the 23 T cell receptor beta chains listed below, sequenced in a study of T cells of healthy individuals. One entry per CDR3 protein results from TCRdb running MiXCR on the 5' RACE reads. Here the sample spans 60,000 to 75,000 distinct CDR3 sequences, about 16% being singletons. These TCRs come from a human donor in good health.

This clonotype was observed at least ten times. V usage is TRBV29-1 and J usage is TRBJ2-4; no clear D. The germline gives CDR1 SQVTM, CDR2 ANQGSEA. V was trimmed by 4 bases and J by 7 bases, leaving 8 bases between them. The CDR3 is made up of 11 amino acids. The DNA of the CDR3 is TGCAGCGTTGCCGGCGAGAACATTCAGTACTTC. It yields the protein CSVAGENIQYF.

This clonotype was counted ten times or more. The chain recombines TRBV6-4 with TRBJ2-1; D is perhaps TRBD2 (5 bases). The CDR3 consists of 16 residues. Trimming left V 3 bases short and J 0 bases short, with 12 bases between. Germline CDR1 MRHNA, CDR2 SNTAGT. The CDR3 DNA reads as TGTGCCAGCAGTGAAGGAGGTGGCTTCTCCTACAATGAGCAGTTCTTC. Translated: CASSEGGGFSYNEQFF.

CDR3 in DNA: TGCAGTGCTCAGAGGGGTGATACGCAGTATTTT. Its translation: CSAQRGDTQYF. This chain uses TRBV20-1 with TRBJ2-3, with D possibly being TRBD1 or TRBD2 (5 bases each). Germline-derived CDR1 and CDR2 are DFQATT and SNEGSKA (reference sequence). The V gene lost 5 bases and the J gene lost 6 bases, with 9 bases spanning the gap. The CDR3 length is 11 residues.

This clonotype occurred many times. The chain employs TRBV20-1 and TRBJ2-3; no reliable D call. Between the trimmed V and J ends, which lost 5 bases and 6 bases, there was a span of 12 bases. Germline V gives CDR1 DFQATT, CDR2 SNEGSKA (reference sequence). This CDR3 has 12 residues. CDR3 in DNA: TGCAGTGCTGGGGTCCTCCAGGATACGCAGTATTTT. Translating it yields CSAGVLQDTQYF.

In this sample, this clonotype turned up many times. V gene TRBV20-1 combines with J gene TRBJ2-3; D is perhaps TRBD1 (6 bases). The CDR3 loop spans 16 amino acids. V lost 6 bases and J lost 0, with 19 bases in between. The V gene's germline CDR1 is DFQATT and CDR2 SNEGSKA (reference sequence). In DNA form, the CDR3 reads TGCAGTGCGGAGGAATCGGGGACACGCAGCACAGATACGCAGTATTTT. It encodes CSAEESGTRSTDTQYF.

In this sample, this clonotype turned up many times. V is TRBV6-5 and J is TRBJ2-4; the D is unclear. The CDR3 sequence is 9 residues long. The germline CDR1 and CDR2 sequences are MNHEY and SVGAGI. The CDR3 sequence: CVIRDIQYF. In DNA form, the CDR3 reads TGTGTTATTCGGGACATTCAGTACTTC.

In this sample, this clonotype turned up a few times. CDR3 coding DNA: TGTGCCATCTCCCCGGGACAGAGCTCCTACGAGCAGTACTTC. Protein sequence: CAISPGQSSYEQYF. This chain connects TRBV10-3 to TRBJ2-7; 7 bases align to TRBD1. Germline-derived CDR1 and CDR2 are ENHRY and SYGVKD. Losses at the gene ends were 8 bases for V and 0 bases for J; bases not matched to a gene: 7. CDR3 size: 14 residues.

The chain links TRBV5-1 to TRBJ2-5; 7 bases fit TRBD2. The CDR3 totals 16 residues. Germline V gene data show CDR1 as SGHRS and CDR2 as YFSETQ. J gave up 5 bases and V 3 bases, and 13 bases lay outside the gene matches. The CDR3 DNA sequence: TGCGCCAGCAGCTGGGGGACTAATATGGGCGGGGAGACCCAGTACTTC. It codes for CASSWGTNMGGETQYF.

This clonotype has more than one count but fewer than ten. This chain connects TRBV25-1 to TRBJ2-7; 9 bases agree with TRBD1. Germline V gives CDR1 MGHDK, CDR2 SYGVNS. This CDR3 has 14 amino acids. Trimming removed 5 bases from V and 3 bases from J; junction bases left unmatched: 5. The CDR3: CASSTGTGLYEQYF. CDR3 DNA sequence: TGTGCCAGCAGTACCGGGACAGGGCTCTACGAGCAGTACTTC.

This clonotype was observed a few times. The rearrangement joins TRBV5-1 to TRBJ2-7; weak D call: TRBD1 (6 bases). CDR3 size: 12 residues. Germline V gene sequence: CDR1 SGHRS, CDR2 YFSETQ. Trimming took 4 bases from V and 4 from J, leaving 9 bases between them. The CDR3 is CASSGTLYEQYF. The DNA for the CDR3 is TGCGCCAGCAGCGGGACACTTTACGAGCAGTACTTC.

The rearrangement joins TRBV12-3 or TRBV12-4 to TRBJ2-2; D possibly corresponds to TRBD2 (6 bases). The CDR3 contains 15 residues. With 5 bases removed from V and 4 bases from J, the gap between germline ends came to 14 bases. CDR3: CASSGDWTGTGELFF. For the CDR3, the DNA is TGTGCCAGCAGTGGGGACTGGACGGGCACCGGGGAGCTGTTTTTT.

This clonotype appeared many times. The chain combines TRBV20-1 with TRBJ2-7; no firm D call. The germline V gene encodes CDR1 DFQATT and CDR2 SNEGSKA (reference sequence). Deletions cut 0 bases from V and 3 bases from J, with 9 bases between. CDR3 length equals 13 residues. The CDR3 bases are TGCAGTGCTAGAGATCCTGGATACTACGAGCAGTACTTC. The encoded protein is CSARDPGYYEQYF.

This clonotype was picked up many times. This rearrangement joins TRBV10-3 to TRBJ1-1; 9 bases match TRBD1. V dropped 0 bases and J dropped 4; count of bases not matched to a gene: 6. This CDR3 spans 16 amino acids. Germline assignment: CDR1 ENHRY and CDR2 SYGVKD. CDR3 bases: TGTGCCATCAGTGAGTCGGGACAGGGTATCGGCACTGAAGCTTTCTTT. Its translation is CAISESGQGIGTEAFF.

The rearrangement links TRBV20-1 to TRBJ2-2, with TRBD2 matching 8 bases. The J segment lost 5 bases and the V segment lost 6 bases, leaving 11 bases of the junction unmatched. The CDR3 runs to 15 residues. Germline V gene data show CDR1 as DFQATT and CDR2 as SNEGSKA (reference sequence). CDR3 in DNA: TGCAGTGCCCCGGGAGCGGGAGTTTTAACCGGGGAGCTGTTTTTT. It translates to CSAPGAGVLTGELFF.

This clonotype was counted many times. The CDR3: CASSELVRAHPDEQYF. The CDR3 DNA follows: TGTGCCAGCAGTGAATTGGTCCGGGCTCACCCCGACGAGCAGTACTTC. The rearrangement uses TRBV25-1 and TRBJ2-7, with D hard to call. CDR3 size: 16 residues. Looked up from germline, CDR1 is MGHDK and CDR2 is SYGVNS. Trimming stripped 1 base from V and 5 bases from J, with 18 bases between.

The V call is TRBV11-2, the J call TRBJ2-5; the match to TRBD2 covers 13 bases. Trimming cost V 5 bases and J 5 bases; bases outside gene matches: 8. Looked up from germline, CDR1 is SGHAT and CDR2 is FQNNGV. The CDR3 is made up of 16 amino acids. CDR3 coding DNA: TGTGCCAGCAGCACATGGACTAGCGGGAGTATTGAGACCCAGTACTTC. Translating it yields CASSTWTSGSIETQYF.

This clonotype was seen at least ten times. The CDR3 reads CAQGSGSYNEQFF. The DNA of the CDR3 is TGCGCCCAGGGGAGCGGGTCATACAATGAGCAGTTCTTC. The chain combines TRBV5-1 with TRBJ2-1; D is perhaps TRBD1 or TRBD2 (6 bases each). CDR3 length: 13 amino acids. Trimming shortened V by 10 bases and J by 4 bases, and 15 bases separated the two germline ends. In germline, CDR1 is SGHRS, CDR2 YFSETQ.

This clonotype has a count of ten or more. The chain has TRBV20-1 and TRBJ1-1; D ambiguous. This CDR3 contains 12 residues. Trimming cost V 3 bases and J 2 bases, with 7 bases left between them. Germline CDR1 and CDR2: DFQATT and SNEGSKA (reference sequence). CDR3 in DNA: TGCAGTGCTAGTGCGGCCAACACTGAAGCTTTCTTT. It specifies CSASAANTEAFF.

V and J are TRBV4-2 and TRBJ1-3, with D perhaps matching TRBD1 (6 bases). The V gene lost 1 base and the J gene lost 0 bases, with 16 bases spanning the gap. Per germline, CDR1 LGHNA and CDR2 YNFKEQ. The CDR3 contains 18 residues. The CDR3 region is CASSQVGGGGLSGNTIYF. CDR3 in DNA: TGTGCCAGCAGCCAAGTGGGAGGGGGAGGCCTCTCTGGAAACACCATATATTTT.

This clonotype was recorded at least ten times. This chain uses TRBV20-1 with TRBJ2-7; 9 bases are shared with TRBD2. V gave up 2 bases and J gave up 2 bases; unmatched junction bases: 1. The V gene's germline CDR1 is DFQATT and CDR2 SNEGSKA (reference sequence). The CDR3 is 13 amino acids. CDR3 DNA sequence: TGCAGTGCTAGACTAGCGGGGACCTACGAGCAGTACTTC. It yields the protein CSARLAGTYEQYF.

V is TRBV9 and J is TRBJ1-4, with 7 bases matching TRBD1. CDR1 and CDR2 (germline): SGDLS, YYNGEE. The length of the CDR3 is 14 residues. V trimming: 0 bases; J trimming: 7 bases; junction bases outside the gene matches: 3. In DNA form, the CDR3 reads TGTGCCAGCAGCGTAGGGGACAGAATTGAAAAACTGTTTTTT. Protein sequence: CASSVGDRIEKLFF.

This clonotype was counted ten times or more. This sequence joins TRBV11-2 and TRBJ1-1; D remains unclear. Trimming left V 5 bases short and J 4 bases short, with 14 bases between. This CDR3 region has 14 residues. Germline V gene data show CDR1 as SGHAT and CDR2 as FQNNGV. As DNA, the CDR3 is TGTGCCAGCAGCATACAGCCTTTGGGCACTGAAGCTTTCTTT. Residues: CASSIQPLGTEAFF. The variable domain in full, completed from reference TRBV11-2 and TRBJ1-1, reads EAGVAQSPRYKIIEKRQSVAFWCNPISGHATLYWYQQILGQGPKLLIQFQNNGVVDDSQLPKDRFSAERLKGVDSTLKIQPAKLEDSAVYLCASSIQPLGTEAFFGQGTRLTVV.

The genes are TRBV5-4 and TRBJ2-3; D might be TRBD1 or TRBD2, each matching 5 bases. This CDR3 has 13 residues. V shed 9 bases and J shed 0 bases, with 11 bases lying between them. The germline V gene has CDR1 SGHNT and CDR2 YYREEE (reference sequence). The CDR3 reads CAIPGRSTDTQYF. The DNA of the CDR3 is TGTGCCATCCCGGGACGCAGCACAGATACGCAGTATTTT. The full variable domain, with the rest looked up from reference TRBV5-4 and TRBJ2-3, is ETGVTQSPTHLIKTRGQQVTLRCSSQSGHNTVSWYQQALGQGPQFIFQYYREEENGRGNFPPRFSGLQFPNYSSELNVNALELDDSALYLCAIPGRSTDTQYFGPGTRLTVL.